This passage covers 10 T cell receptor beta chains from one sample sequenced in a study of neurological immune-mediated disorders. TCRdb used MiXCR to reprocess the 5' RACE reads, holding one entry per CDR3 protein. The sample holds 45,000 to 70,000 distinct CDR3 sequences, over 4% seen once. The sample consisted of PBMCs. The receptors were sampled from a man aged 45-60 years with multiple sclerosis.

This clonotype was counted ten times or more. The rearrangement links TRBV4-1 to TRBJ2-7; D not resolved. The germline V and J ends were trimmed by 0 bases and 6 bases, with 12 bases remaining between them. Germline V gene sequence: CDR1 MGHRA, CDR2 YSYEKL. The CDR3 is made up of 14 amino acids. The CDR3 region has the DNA TGCGCCAGCAGCCAAGAACCCTCCACGGGCGAGCAGTACTTC. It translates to CASSQEPSTGEQYF.

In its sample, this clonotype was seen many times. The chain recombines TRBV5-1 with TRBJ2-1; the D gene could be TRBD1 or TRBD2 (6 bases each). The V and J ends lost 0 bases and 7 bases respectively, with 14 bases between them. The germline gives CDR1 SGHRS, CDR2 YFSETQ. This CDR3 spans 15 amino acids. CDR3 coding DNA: TGCGCCAGCAGCTTGGAAGGGGGGTCGGGGAATGAGCAGTTCTTC. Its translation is CASSLEGGSGNEQFF.

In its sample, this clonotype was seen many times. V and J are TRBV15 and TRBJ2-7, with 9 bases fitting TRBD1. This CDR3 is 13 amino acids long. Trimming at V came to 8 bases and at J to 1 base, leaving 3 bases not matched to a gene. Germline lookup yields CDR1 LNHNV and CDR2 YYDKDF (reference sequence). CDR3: CATGDRASYEQYF. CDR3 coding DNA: TGTGCCACCGGGGACAGGGCTTCCTACGAGCAGTACTTC.

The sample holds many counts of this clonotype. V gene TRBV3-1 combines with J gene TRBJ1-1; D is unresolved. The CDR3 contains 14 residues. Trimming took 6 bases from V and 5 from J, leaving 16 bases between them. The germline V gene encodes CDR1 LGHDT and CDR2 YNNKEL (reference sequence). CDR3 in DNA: TGTGCCAGCAGGACTACGACCCCGGGGACTGAAGCTTTCTTT. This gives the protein CASRTTTPGTEAFF. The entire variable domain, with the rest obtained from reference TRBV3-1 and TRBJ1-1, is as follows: DTAVSQTPKYLVTQMGNDKSIKCEQNLGHDTMYWYKQDSKKFLKIMFSYNNKELIINETVPNRFSPKSPDKAHLNLHINSLELGDSAVYFCASRTTTPGTEAFFGQGTRLTVV.

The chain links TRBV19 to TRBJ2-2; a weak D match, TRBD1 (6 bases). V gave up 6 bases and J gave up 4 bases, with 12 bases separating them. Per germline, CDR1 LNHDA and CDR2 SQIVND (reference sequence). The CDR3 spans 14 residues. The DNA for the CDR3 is TGTGCCAGTAGCACCGGGACATCCACCGGGGAGCTGTTTTTT. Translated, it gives CASSTGTSTGELFF.

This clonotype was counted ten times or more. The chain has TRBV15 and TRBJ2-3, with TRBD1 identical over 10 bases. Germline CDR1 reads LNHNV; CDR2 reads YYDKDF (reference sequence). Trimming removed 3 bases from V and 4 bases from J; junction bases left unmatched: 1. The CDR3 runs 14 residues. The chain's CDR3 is CATSSGQGADTQYF. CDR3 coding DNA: TGTGCCACCAGCAGCGGACAGGGGGCAGATACGCAGTATTTT.

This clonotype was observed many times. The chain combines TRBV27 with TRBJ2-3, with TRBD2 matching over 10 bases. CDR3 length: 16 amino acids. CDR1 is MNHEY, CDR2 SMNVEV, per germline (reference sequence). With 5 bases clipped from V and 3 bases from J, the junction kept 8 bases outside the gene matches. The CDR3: CASSPIAGGVTDTQYF. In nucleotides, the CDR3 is TGTGCCAGCAGTCCTATAGCGGGAGGCGTAACAGATACGCAGTATTTT.

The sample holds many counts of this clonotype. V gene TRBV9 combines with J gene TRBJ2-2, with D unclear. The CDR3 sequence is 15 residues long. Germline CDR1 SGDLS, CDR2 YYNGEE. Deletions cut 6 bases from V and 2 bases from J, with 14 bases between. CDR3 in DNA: TGTGCCAGCATGCGGACGGCCTTCAACACCGGGGAGCTGTTTTTT. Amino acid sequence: CASMRTAFNTGELFF.

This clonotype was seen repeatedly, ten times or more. CDR3 sequence reads: CASSLGGRGGTFYNEQFF. CDR3 DNA: TGTGCCAGCAGCTTAGGCGGGAGGGGGGGGACCTTTTACAATGAGCAGTTCTTC. The gene calls are TRBV11-2 and TRBJ2-1; 9 nucleotides match TRBD2. The CDR3 is made up of 18 amino acids. V was pared by 1 base and J by 4 bases, with 11 bases of the junction left unmatched. The germline V gene has CDR1 SGHAT and CDR2 FQNNGV. Full variable domain (remainder filled in from reference TRBV11-2 and TRBJ2-1): EAGVAQSPRYKIIEKRQSVAFWCNPISGHATLYWYQQILGQGPKLLIQFQNNGVVDDSQLPKDRFSAERLKGVDSTLKIQPAKLEDSAVYLCASSLGGRGGTFYNEQFFGPGTRLTVL.

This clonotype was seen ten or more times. CDR3 nucleotides: TGCAGTGCGATATCAGGGTCAGCGGGAGGTCACAATGAGCAGTTCTTC. Translated, it gives CSAISGSAGGHNEQFF. The chain is built from TRBV20-1 and TRBJ2-1; 9 nucleotides align to TRBD2. CDR1 DFQATT and CDR2 SNEGSKA come from the germline V gene (reference sequence). The CDR3 consists of 16 residues. Unmatched junction bases numbered 14, after V lost 6 bases and J lost 5 bases.